The rows below give T cell receptor beta chains drawn from one sample of a study of T cell responses to AZD1222 COVID-19 vaccine. TCRdb keeps only in-frame clones here, not all; method: immunoSEQ multiplex PCR. The profile covers about 89,000 clones, with 85% to 95% appearing a single time and approximately 10% taken by the ten largest. The specimen comprised peripheral blood, sampled 28 days after the second AZD1222 dose. The receptor set was obtained from an adult who received the AZD1222 COVID-19 vaccine. The CDR3 runs from the conserved cysteine through the conserved F or W. The order of the fields is clone size, J gene, V gene, D gene, CDR3 DNA, CDR3 protein. A D gene is named only where the DNA matches it firmly. A row's size may be missing; if present it is once, few, many or a size class.

>.|TRBJ1-6|TRBV9|.
TGTGCCAGCAGCCCCAGTTCGCGCCCCGTGAATTCACCCCTCCACTTT
CASSPSSRPVNSPLHF
>.|TRBJ1-5|TRBV7-2|.
TGTGCCAGCAGCCGGTCAAGGGATCAGCCCCAGCATTTT
CASSRSRDQPQHF
>.|TRBJ1-5|TRBV2|.
TGTGCCAGCACCGCTAAAGGGGGCAATCAGCCCCAGCATTTT
CASTAKGGNQPQHF
>.|TRBJ1-2|TRBV20-1|.
TGCAGTGCTAGTGGGGGGCGCGGCTACACCTTC
CSASGGRGYTF
>.|TRBJ1-1|TRBV30|.
TGTGCCTGGAGTCGGACAGCCAACACTGAAGCTTTCTTT
CAWSRTANTEAFF
>.|TRBJ2-1|TRBV30|TRBD2
TGTGCCTGGAGTCTGGGGGGAGGGCATGAGCAGTTCTTC
CAWSLGGGHEQFF
>.|TRBJ2-7|TRBV6-5|.
TGTGCCATCGGGGGGCCCCCCCACGAGCAGTACTTC
CAIGGPPHEQYF
>.|TRBJ2-2|TRBV5-1|.
TGCGCCAGCAGCAGGGAAACAGGGTTGAACACCGGGGAGCTGTTTTTT
CASSRETGLNTGELFF
>.|TRBJ1-1|TRBV28|.
TGTGCCAGCTTAGGATACACTGAAGCTTTCTTT
CASLGYTEAFF
>.|TRBJ1-5|TRBV30|.
TGTGCCTGGAGCCCCCCGTGGGGGAATGGGCCCCAGCATTTT
CAWSPPWGNGPQHF
>.|TRBJ1-1|TRBV2|.
TGTGCCAGCAGTTCCCCTTCGGGGGACACTGAAGCTTTCTTT
CASSSPSGDTEAFF
>.|TRBJ2-3|TRBV4-2|TRBD1
TGTGCCAGCAGCCAAAAGGGCACAGGGGTTGGTCGATGGACGCAGTATTTT
CASSQKGTGVGRWTQYF
>.|TRBJ1-3|TRBV3-1/TRBV3-2|.
TGTGCCAGCAGCCAAACGGGAAACACCATATATTTT
CASSQTGNTIYF
>once|TRBJ1-2|TRBV5-1|.
TGCGCCAGCAGCTTGGATTATGGCTACACCTTC
CASSLDYGYTF
>.|TRBJ1-1|TRBV10-1|.
TGCGCCAGCAGTGAGGCAGGGGCCCTGAACACTGAAGCTTTCTTT
CASSEAGALNTEAFF
>.|TRBJ2-7|TRBV10-2|.
TGCGCCATTTCCACAGGGTTCATCTCCTACGAGCAGTACTTC
CAISTGFISYEQYF
>.|TRBJ1-5|TRBV23-1|TRBD1
TGCGCCAGCAGTCAACGGGACAGGGGTTTGTTTTTGGGCCCGATGCATAGCAATCAGCCCCAGCATTTT
CASSQRDRGLFLGPMHSNQPQHF
>.|TRBJ1-2|TRBV28|.
TGTGCCAGCCGCCGAGCGTTCAGGGCCGCCGGCTACACCTTC
CASRRAFRAAGYTF
>.|TRBJ1-2|TRBV15|.
TGTGCCACCAGAACGTACAGGGTTAATGGCTACACCTTC
CATRTYRVNGYTF
>once|TRBJ2-7|TRBV2|.
TGTGCCAGCATTCTCCTGGGACAAGGAGTCCACGAGCAGTACTTC
CASILLGQGVHEQYF
>.|TRBJ1-4|TRBV14|.
TGTGCCAGCAGCCTTATAACAGGTGAAAAACTGTTTTTT
CASSLITGEKLFF
>few|TRBJ2-7|TRBV28|.
TGTGCCAGCAGTTTCCTGGGGGCGAAAGAGCAGTACTTC
CASSFLGAKEQYF
>.|TRBJ1-4|TRBV6-6|.
TGTGCCAGCAGACCGGGGCGTGGGGGTAATGAAAAACTGTTTTTT
CASRPGRGGNEKLFF
>.|TRBJ1-1|TRBV18|.
TGTGCCAGCTCATCCCCGACAGAATCAAACACTGAAGCTTTCTTT
CASSSPTESNTEAFF
>.|TRBJ1-1|TRBV5-6|.
TGTGCCAGCAGCACAGGGAACACTGAAGCTTTCTTT
CASSTGNTEAFF
>.|TRBJ1-1|TRBV2|.
TGTGCCAGCAGTGAAGTCGGCCAGACCGAAGCTTTCTTT
CASSEVGQTEAFF
>few|TRBJ2-7|TRBV6-6|.
TGTGCCAGCAGTCTCCCCCTAGAGGGGACCTACGAGCAGTACTTC
CASSLPLEGTYEQYF
>.|TRBJ1-5|TRBV6-4|.
TGTGCCAGCAGCGCACAGGGAGGACAGCCCCAGCATTTT
CASSAQGGQPQHF
>.|TRBJ2-7|TRBV2|.
TGTGCCAGCAGTATACAGGTGTTCTACGAGCAGTACTTC
CASSIQVFYEQYF
>.|TRBJ2-6|TRBV5-1|.
TGCGCCAGCAGCGGACGGGGCTCTGGGGCCAACGTCCTGACTTTC
CASSGRGSGANVLTF
>.|TRBJ2-7|TRBV3-1/TRBV3-2|TRBD1
TGTGCCAGCAGCGCTGGACAGGGGGCTGGGGAGCAGTACTTC
CASSAGQGAGEQYF
>once|TRBJ2-1|TRBV19|.
TGTGCCAGTAGTATGGGGCAGGGACGCAATGAGCAGTTCTTC
CASSMGQGRNEQFF
>.|TRBJ1-5|TRBV2|.
TGTGCCAGCAGTGAAGCGGTTTTCCCCTCTGGTGATCAGCCCCAGCATTTT
CASSEAVFPSGDQPQHF
>.|TRBJ2-7|TRBV7-6|TRBD1
TGTGCCAGCAGCGCGGGACAGGGGTTGGACGAGCAGTACTTC
CASSAGQGLDEQYF
>.|TRBJ2-7|TRBV9|.
TGTGCCAGCACCACGAACGGGGATACCTACGAGCAGTACTTC
CASTTNGDTYEQYF
>once|TRBJ1-4|TRBV18|.
TGTGCCAGCTCACCACTACAGGGTCAGGACGAAAAACTGTTTTTT
CASSPLQGQDEKLFF
>.|TRBJ1-5|TRBV2|.
TGTGCCAGCACCCTTGACAGAATCGGCAATCAGCCCCAGCATTTT
CASTLDRIGNQPQHF
>.|TRBJ1-1|TRBV7-6|.
TGTGCCAGCAGCCTAGGGGGGGGCTCGGGCACTGAAGCTTTCTTT
CASSLGGGSGTEAFF
>.|TRBJ2-1|TRBV9|TRBD2
TGTGCCAGCAGCGTAGCCCCGGGACTAGCGGGGTACAATGAGCAGTTCTTC
CASSVAPGLAGYNEQFF
>.|TRBJ2-7|TRBV5-1|.
TGCGCCAGCAGCTTGCTCGGGGTTACCTACGAGCAGTACTTC
CASSLLGVTYEQYF
>.|TRBJ1-4|TRBV27|.
TGTGCCAGCAGTTTTAACCAACAGGGCTGGAATGAAAAACTGTTTTTT
CASSFNQQGWNEKLFF
>few|TRBJ1-2|TRBV7-6|TRBD1
TGTGCCAGCAGCTCCCTGGGGACAGGCTATGGCTACACCTTC
CASSSLGTGYGYTF
>.|TRBJ2-7|TRBV5-1|TRBD2
TGCGCCAGCAGCTATAGCGGGAGGGGATACGAGCAGTACTTC
CASSYSGRGYEQYF
>.|TRBJ1-1|TRBV7-9|.
TGTGCCAGCAGCTTAGCCCCGGGACACGGGATGAACACTGAAGCTTTCTTT
CASSLAPGHGMNTEAFF
>.|TRBJ1-4|TRBV28|.
TGTGCCAGCAGTTCCACCGCCCGAATGGGTAATGAAAAACTGTTTTTT
CASSSTARMGNEKLFF
>.|TRBJ1-2|TRBV7-2|TRBD1
TGTGCCAGCAGCTTAGGACAGGGGACCGGCTACACCTTC
CASSLGQGTGYTF
>.|TRBJ1-6|TRBV5-6|.
TGTGCCAGCAGCTTGGCCTTAACAGGGTGGATCTCACCCCTCCACTTT
CASSLALTGWISPLHF
>.|TRBJ2-3|TRBV27|TRBD1
TGTGCCAGCAGTTTGGGGGACAGGGGGCGATCAGATACGCAGTATTTT
CASSLGDRGRSDTQYF
>.|TRBJ2-2|TRBV19|.
TGTGCCAGTAGTATAACGGAAAGGTTCGGAGGGAACACCGGGGAGCTGTTTTTT
CASSITERFGGNTGELFF
>.|TRBJ2-1|TRBV4-2|TRBD2
TGTGCCAGCAGCCAAGGTGGCACTAGCGGGGGCTCCTACAATGAGCAGTTCTTC
CASSQGGTSGGSYNEQFF
>.|TRBJ1-5|TRBV6-1|.
TGTGCCAGCAGTGAACAGGGACAACTTAATCAGCCCCAGCATTTT
CASSEQGQLNQPQHF
>.|TRBJ2-1|TRBV5-1|TRBD1
TGCGCCAGCAGCCCCGGAGGGACAGGGGTTAATGAGCAGTTCTTC
CASSPGGTGVNEQFF
>.|TRBJ1-1|TRBV28|.
TGTGCCAGCACCCCTCCCTCGAACACTGAAGCTTTCTTT
CASTPPSNTEAFF
>.|TRBJ1-5|TRBV18|TRBD1
TGTGCCAGCTCTCCGGGACAGGGCAATCAGCCCCAGCATTTT
CASSPGQGNQPQHF
>.|TRBJ1-3|TRBV6-6|TRBD1
TGTGCCAGCAGCAACAGGGGGAAATCTGGAAACACCATATATTTT
CASSNRGKSGNTIYF
>.|TRBJ2-1|TRBV7-9|TRBD1
TGTGCCAGCAGCTCACAGGGGTTTGGGGTCAATGAGCAGTTCTTC
CASSSQGFGVNEQFF
>.|TRBJ1-5|TRBV5-1|TRBD1
TGCGCCAGCAGCTTGAGGCCCGGAGGGGGCTTGGGCAATCAGCCCCAGCATTTT
CASSLRPGGGLGNQPQHF
>.|TRBJ2-1|TRBV7-3|.
TGTGCCAGCAGCCCCCAGGCGGCCAGGGGTCCGGGTGAGCAGTTCTTC
CASSPQAARGPGEQFF
>.|TRBJ1-1|TRBV28|.
TGTGCCAGCAGTTTACCTCAAGGTAGCACTGAAGCTTTCTTT
CASSLPQGSTEAFF